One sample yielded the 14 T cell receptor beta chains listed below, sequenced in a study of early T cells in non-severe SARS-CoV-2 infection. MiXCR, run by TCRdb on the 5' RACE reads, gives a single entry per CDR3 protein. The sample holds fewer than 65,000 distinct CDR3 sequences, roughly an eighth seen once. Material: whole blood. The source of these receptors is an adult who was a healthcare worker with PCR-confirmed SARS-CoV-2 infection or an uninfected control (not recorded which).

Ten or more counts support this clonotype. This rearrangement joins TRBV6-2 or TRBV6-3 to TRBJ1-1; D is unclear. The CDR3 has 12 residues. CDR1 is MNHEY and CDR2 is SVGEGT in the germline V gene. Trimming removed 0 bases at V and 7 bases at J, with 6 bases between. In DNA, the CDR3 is TGTGCCAGCAGTTACTCCTACAGTGAAGCTTTCTTT. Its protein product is CASSYSYSEAFF.

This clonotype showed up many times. Here the CDR3 DNA reads TGTGCCACCAGCAGCCGGCAGGGGGTCGGTCAGCCCCAGCATTTT. Protein sequence: CATSSRQGVGQPQHF. The rearrangement joins TRBV15 to TRBJ1-5; 7 nucleotides align to TRBD1. V dropped 3 bases and J dropped 6; count of bases not matched to a gene: 8. Germline CDR1 LNHNV, CDR2 YYDKDF (reference sequence). The length of the CDR3 is 15 residues.

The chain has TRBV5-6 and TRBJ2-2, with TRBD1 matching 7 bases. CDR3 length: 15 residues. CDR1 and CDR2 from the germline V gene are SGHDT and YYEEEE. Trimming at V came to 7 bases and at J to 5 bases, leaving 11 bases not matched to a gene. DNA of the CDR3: TGTGCCAGCCGATATAGGACAGGCGGAACCGGGGAGCTGTTTTTT. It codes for CASRYRTGGTGELFF.

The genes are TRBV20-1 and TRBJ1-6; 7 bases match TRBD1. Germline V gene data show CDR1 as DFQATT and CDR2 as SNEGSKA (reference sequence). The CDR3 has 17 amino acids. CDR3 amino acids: CSVPSDRSNSYNSPLHF. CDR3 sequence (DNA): TGCAGCGTCCCCTCGGACAGGAGTAACTCCTATAATTCACCCCTCCACTTT.

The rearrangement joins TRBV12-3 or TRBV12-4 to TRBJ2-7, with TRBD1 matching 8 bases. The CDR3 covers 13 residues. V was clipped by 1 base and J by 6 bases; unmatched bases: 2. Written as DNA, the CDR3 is TGTGCCAGCAGTTTAGTAGGACAGGGCGAGCAGTACTTC. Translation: CASSLVGQGEQYF.

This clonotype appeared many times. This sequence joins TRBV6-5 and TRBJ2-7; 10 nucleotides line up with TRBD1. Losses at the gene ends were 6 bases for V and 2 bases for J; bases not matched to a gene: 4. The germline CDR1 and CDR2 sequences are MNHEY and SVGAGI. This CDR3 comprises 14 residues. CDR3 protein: CASRQGQGAYEQYF. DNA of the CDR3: TGTGCCAGCAGGCAAGGACAGGGGGCCTACGAGCAGTACTTC.

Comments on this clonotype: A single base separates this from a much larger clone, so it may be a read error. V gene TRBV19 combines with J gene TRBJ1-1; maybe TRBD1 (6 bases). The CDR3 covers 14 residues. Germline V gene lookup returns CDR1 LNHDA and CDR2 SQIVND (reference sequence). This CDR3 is CTSDTGTTNTEAFF. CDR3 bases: TGTACCAGCGACACCGGGACAACGAACACTGAAGCTTTCTTT.

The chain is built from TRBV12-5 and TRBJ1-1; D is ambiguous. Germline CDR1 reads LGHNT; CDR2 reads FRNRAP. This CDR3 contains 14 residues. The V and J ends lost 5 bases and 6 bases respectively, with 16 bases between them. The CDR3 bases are TGTGCTAGTGGTCAAGCGATCCTGCTCCCTGAAGCTTTCTTT. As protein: CASGQAILLPEAFF.

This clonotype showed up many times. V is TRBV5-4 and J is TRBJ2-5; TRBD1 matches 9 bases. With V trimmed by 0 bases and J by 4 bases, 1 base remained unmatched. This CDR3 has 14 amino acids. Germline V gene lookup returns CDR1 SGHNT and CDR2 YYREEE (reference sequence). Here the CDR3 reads CASSLGQGVETQYF. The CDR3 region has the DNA TGTGCCAGCAGCTTGGGACAGGGGGTAGAGACCCAGTACTTC.

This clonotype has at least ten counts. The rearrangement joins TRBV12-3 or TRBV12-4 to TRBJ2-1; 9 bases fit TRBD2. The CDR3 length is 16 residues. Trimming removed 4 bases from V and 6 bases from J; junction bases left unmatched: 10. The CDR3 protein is CASSSPGLASVNEQFF. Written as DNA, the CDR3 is TGTGCCAGCAGTTCGCCGGGACTAGCATCGGTCAATGAGCAGTTCTTC.

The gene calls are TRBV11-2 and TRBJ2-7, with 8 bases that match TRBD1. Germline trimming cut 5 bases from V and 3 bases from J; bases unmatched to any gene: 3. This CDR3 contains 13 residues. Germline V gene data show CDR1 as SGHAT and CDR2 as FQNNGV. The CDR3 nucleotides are TGTGCCAGCAGCCTGACAGGGGTCTACGAGCAGTACTTC. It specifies CASSLTGVYEQYF.

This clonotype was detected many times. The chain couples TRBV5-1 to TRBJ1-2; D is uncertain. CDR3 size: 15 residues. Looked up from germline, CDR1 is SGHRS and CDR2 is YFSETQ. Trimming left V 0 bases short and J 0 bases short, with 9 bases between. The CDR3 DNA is TGCGCCAGCAGCTTGGGGCGCAGCTCTAACTATGGCTACACCTTC. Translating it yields CASSLGRSSNYGYTF.

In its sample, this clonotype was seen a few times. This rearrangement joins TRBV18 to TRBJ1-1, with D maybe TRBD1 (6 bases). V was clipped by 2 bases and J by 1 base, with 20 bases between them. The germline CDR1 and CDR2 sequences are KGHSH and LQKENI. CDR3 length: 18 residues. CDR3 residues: CASSPGFSTGIRNTEAFF. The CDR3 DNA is TGTGCCAGCTCACCAGGGTTCTCTACAGGGATTAGGAACACTGAAGCTTTCTTT.

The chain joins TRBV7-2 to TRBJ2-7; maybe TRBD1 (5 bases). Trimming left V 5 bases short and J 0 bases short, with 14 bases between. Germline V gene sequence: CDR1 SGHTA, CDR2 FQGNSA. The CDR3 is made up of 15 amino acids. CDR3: CASSLDSLYSYEQYF. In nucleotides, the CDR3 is TGTGCCAGCAGCCTTGACAGTCTCTACTCCTACGAGCAGTACTTC.